This TCR beta chain was captured in a study of metastatic and nonmetastatic thyroid tumors. TCRdb re-analyzed the PCR reads through MiXCR. The profile shows some 15,000 clones, 15% to 19% of them singletons. V lost 2 bases to trimming and J lost 0 bases, with 11 bases between them. Germline lookup yields CDR1 SGDLS and CDR2 YYNGEE. This CDR3 contains 15 residues. Each patient came to thyroid surgery without any prior treatment (of any kind). The chain joins TRBV9 to TRBJ1-2; D might be TRBD1 (5 bases). The receptor was derived from a female donor with papillary thyroid cancer or a benign thyroid nodule (not recorded which). Some clones in this sample may be carry-over from other donors' samples. The sequenced material came from blood. The CDR3 loop is CASSVAGLANYGYTF. The CDR3 nucleotides are TGTGCCAGCAGCGTGGCAGGGTTGGCTAACTATGGCTACACCTTC.